This T cell receptor (beta chain) comes out of a study of tumor and adjacent non-tumor tissue in lung cancer. The overall study: Histology: about 13 adenocarcinoma, a couple of squamous cell carcinoma, 1 small cell lung cancer. The patients, approximately nine men and 5 women, were roughly 31 to 85 with stage I to III disease.

Broader study findings: Significantly higher TCR diversity was found in tumor than normal lung. Higher tumor TCR diversity was associated with shorter survival.

Germline CDR1 is MNHNY and CDR2 is SVGAGI (reference sequence). This CDR3 region has 13 residues. The library came from three nested PCR rounds adapted from ARM-PCR protocols. TCRdb re-analysed the multiplex PCR reads in MiXCR, keeping a single row per CDR3 protein. This table holds some 100,000 distinct CDR3 sequences, 75% found once. Note on this clonotype: Its specificity is unknown.

No cell sorting was done before RNA was extracted from the tissue. The chain joins TRBV6-6 to TRBJ1-2, with 10 bases fitting TRBD1. Sequencing was carried out using lung tumor tissue. The receptor's source is a woman aged 60-75 years with non-small cell lung cancer. CDR3 coding DNA: TGTGACACCACCGGACAGGGGGAATATGGCTACACCTTC. Its translation is CDTTGQGEYGYTF.